This T cell receptor beta chain originates from a study of CD8+CD57+ T cells in acquired aplastic anemia. Overall study: On average, sorted CD4+ and CD8+ cells gave 3.2 ug of DNA. General observations from the study: Overlap between patients and controls comprised roughly 30 CD8+ CDR3 sequences.

The template used for profiling TCR beta VDJ and CDR3 was genomic DNA. TCRdb fed the reads into MiXCR, producing one record per CDR3 protein. The sample has 100,000 to 150,000 distinct CDR3 sequences, less than 50% seen once. Germline CDR1 and CDR2: SGHRS and YFSETQ. This CDR3 has 14 amino acids. Trimming shortened V by 0 bases and J by 8 bases, and 14 bases separated the two germline ends. Sequencing was done on patients that had shown CD8+CD57+ cell expansion by flow cytometry. Everyone among the patients had severe acquired aplastic anemia. The blood sampling took place in patients who had so far received no therapy. With respect to this clonotype: Antigen specificity is unknown.

The V call is TRBV5-1, the J call TRBJ1-2; D is unclear. The receptor was isolated from a human donor with aplastic anemia. Specimen: sorted CD4+, CD8+, or CD8+CD57+ T cells (not recorded which) from PBMCs. The CDR3 DNA reads as TGCGCCAGCAGCTTGGATATGGGGAGGACGGGCTACACCTTC. The encoded protein is CASSLDMGRTGYTF. Complete variable domain (other parts from reference TRBV5-1 and TRBJ1-2): KAGVTQTPRYLIKTRGQQVTLSCSPISGHRSVSWYQQTPGQGLQFLFEYFSETQRNKGNFPGRFSGRQFSNSRSEMNVSTLELGDSALYLCASSLDMGRTGYTFGSGTRLTVV.